Listed below are T cell receptor beta chains from one sample, sequenced in a study of Tregs in tolerant kidney transplant recipients. TCRdb keeps only in-frame clones here, not all; method: immunoSEQ multiplex PCR. Of about 78,000 clones in the sample, less than 95% are singletons; the top ten hold 0.34%. The sample in question was Tregs from blood, obtained before the transplant. The origin of the receptors is a human donor who received a combined kidney and bone marrow transplant. The CDR3 runs from the conserved cysteine through the conserved F or W. D genes are given only for firm matches. Size tells how often a clone was seen (once, few, many) or the class of an expanded clone, and some rows leave it out.

V,size,length,D,J,DNA,CDR3
TRBV6-1,NA,11,NA,TRBJ2-7,TGTGCCAGCAGTCACGGGCACGAGCAGTACTTC,CASSHGHEQYF
TRBV4-2,few,18,TRBD1,TRBJ2-7,TGTGCCAGCAGACTACAAGTGATGACAGGGGCGATCTCCTACGAGCAGTACTTC,CASRLQVMTGAISYEQYF
TRBV28,NA,12,NA,TRBJ2-7,TGTGCCAGCACCAGGGGCCGCTACGAGCAGTACTTC,CASTRGRYEQYF
TRBV6-5,NA,15,NA,TRBJ2-7,TGTGCCAGCAGTTACTCGGGTAATAGCGGCTACGAGCAGTACTTC,CASSYSGNSGYEQYF
TRBV9,NA,18,TRBD2,TRBJ2-5,TGTGCCAGCAGCGTAGGTCCGGGAGGGGTAGTGCGGCAAGAGACCCAGTACTTC,CASSVGPGGVVRQETQYF
TRBV25-1,NA,17,NA,TRBJ1-4,TGTGCCAGCAGTGGCATAGGGGTGCGTCCCGCGGGTGAAAAACTGTTTTTT,CASSGIGVRPAGEKLFF
TRBV28,NA,17,NA,TRBJ2-7,TGTGCCAGCAGTTTAGGTACGGGGGGGACAGGGCAGCACGAGCAGTACTTC,CASSLGTGGTGQHEQYF
TRBV19,NA,16,NA,TRBJ1-5,TGTGCCAGTAGTATTAGCAGGGGTGGATTCAATCAGCCCCAGCATTTT,CASSISRGGFNQPQHF
TRBV6-6,NA,12,NA,TRBJ1-5,NA,CASSSSPQAQHF
TRBV30,NA,14,NA,TRBJ1-4,TGTGCCTGGAGTCCGGACAGAACTAATGAAAAACTGTTTTTT,CAWSPDRTNEKLFF
TRBV6-5,NA,10,NA,TRBJ2-7,TGTGCCAGCGGTAGCTACGAGCAGTACTTC,CASGSYEQYF
TRBV28,NA,18,NA,TRBJ1-3,TGTGCCAGCAGCAATCTCAAAGACAGTTGGGGCTCTGGAAACACCATATATTTT,CASSNLKDSWGSGNTIYF
TRBV4-3,NA,14,NA,TRBJ2-3,TGCGCCAGCAGCCCAGTACAGGGCACAGATACGCAGTATTTT,CASSPVQGTDTQYF
TRBV2,few,14,TRBD2,TRBJ2-3,TGTGCCAGCAGCCTCAGCGGGAGTATCGATACGCAGTATTTT,CASSLSGSIDTQYF
TRBV5-1,NA,15,TRBD2,TRBJ2-3,TGCGCCAGCAGCTTGGCCGCTAGCGGGAGAGATACGCAGTATTTT,CASSLAASGRDTQYF
TRBV28,once,15,NA,TRBJ1-5,TGTGCCAGCAGTTTACAGGGATGGGCGGGGCAGCCCCAGCATTTT,CASSLQGWAGQPQHF
TRBV19,NA,14,TRBD1,TRBJ1-1,TGTGCCAGTAGTCCTGACAGGGATATGACTGAAGCTTTCTTT,CASSPDRDMTEAFF
TRBV15,few,15,NA,TRBJ2-6,TGTGCCACCAGCTCGGATCTCTCTGGGGCCAACGTCCTGACTTTC,CATSSDLSGANVLTF
TRBV9,NA,15,TRBD2,TRBJ2-5,TGTGCCAGCAGCGTAGACGGGAGGGCCCAGGAGACCCAGTACTTC,CASSVDGRAQETQYF
TRBV5-1,NA,15,NA,TRBJ1-3,TGCGCCAGCAGCTCCGATACTAGCTCTGGAAACACCATATATTTT,CASSSDTSSGNTIYF
TRBV28,NA,13,NA,TRBJ1-2,TGTGCCAGCCTAACGACCGAGCGGGATGGCTACACCTTC,CASLTTERDGYTF